The entry below describes one TCR beta chain. Its antigen is as yet unknown. These data belong to a study of T cell repertoires in cytomegalovirus infection. Study summary: Public signatures in TCR beta pointed to CMV infection and matching HLA type. Findings and limits, study-wide: HLA-C-restricted CMV clonotypes gave the most frequent clonotype in two of eight donors. Summed frequency of shared TCR beta families picked out CMV carriers who also had the relevant HLA.

CDR3 length equals 11 residues. Germline values: CDR1 MGHDK, CDR2 SYGVNS. Trimming removed 7 bases from V and 8 bases from J, with 10 bases in between. TCRdb reprocessed the reads with MiXCR, giving one entry per CDR3 protein. The data hold nearly 650,000 distinct CDR3 sequences, with 20% to 25% observed a single time. The source of this sequence is a human donor in good health (CMV status not recorded). Some clones in this sample may be carry-over from other donors' samples. The V and J genes are TRBV25-1 and TRBJ2-3; no clear D. The sequenced material came from CD8+ T cells from PBMCs. The CDR3 spells CASTSSATQYF. Here the CDR3 DNA reads TGTGCCAGCACCTCTTCGGCTACGCAGTATTTT.